The clone carrying this T cell receptor (beta chain) was detected only a few times. This sample was taken from a study of blood T cell repertoires in COVID-19. Across the study: The study drew acute and convalescent COVID-19 samples from the United States, Italy and Spain.

Trimming took off 2 bases at V and 2 bases at J, with 13 bases between the two ends. This CDR3 region has 15 residues. Germline CDR1 SGHDT, CDR2 YYEEEE. Produced via immunoSEQ multiplex PCR; TCRdb's table is partial and in-frame only. The sample records some 58,000 clones, over 80% being singletons. The sequenced material came from peripheral blood. This TCR was sampled from a human donor in a cohort sampled during active COVID-19. This chain joins TRBV5-6 and TRBJ2-5, with D possibly matching TRBD1 (6 bases). The CDR3 DNA sequence: TGTGCCAGCAGCTTCTCGACAGGCGGGCAAGAGACCCAGTACTTC. Amino acids: CASSFSTGGQETQYF.